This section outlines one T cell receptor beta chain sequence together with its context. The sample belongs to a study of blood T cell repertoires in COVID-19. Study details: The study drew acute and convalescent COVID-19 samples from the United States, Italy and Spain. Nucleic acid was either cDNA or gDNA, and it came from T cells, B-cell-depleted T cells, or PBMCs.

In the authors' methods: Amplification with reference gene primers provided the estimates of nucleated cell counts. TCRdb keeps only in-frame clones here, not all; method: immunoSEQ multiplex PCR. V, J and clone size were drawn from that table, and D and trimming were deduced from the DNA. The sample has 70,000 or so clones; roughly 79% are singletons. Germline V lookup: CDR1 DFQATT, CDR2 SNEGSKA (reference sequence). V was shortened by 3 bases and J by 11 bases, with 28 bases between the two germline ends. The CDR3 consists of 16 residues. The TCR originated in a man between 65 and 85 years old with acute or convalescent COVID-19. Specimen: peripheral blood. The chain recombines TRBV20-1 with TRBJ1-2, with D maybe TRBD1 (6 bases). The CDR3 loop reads CSASLLGAGDLRGYTF. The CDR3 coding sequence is TGCAGTGCTAGTCTCCTTGGGGCAGGGGATCTTCGAGGATACACCTTC.